These 9 T cell receptor beta chains originate from one sample sequenced in a study of T cell responses to AZD1222 COVID-19 vaccine. Only in-frame clones appear in the TCRdb table, and some are missing; sequencing was by immunoSEQ multiplex PCR. The sample has 200,000 or so clones, about 87% seen once. Sequenced material: peripheral blood, taken on day 0 of MenACWY control vaccination. These receptor sequences come from an adult in good health.

V and J are TRBV10-3 and TRBJ2-2; the D is unclear. V lost 2 bases to trimming and J lost 6 bases, with 10 bases between them. The germline gives CDR1 ENHRY, CDR2 SYGVKD. The CDR3 has 14 amino acids. This CDR3 is CAISEPSDAGELFF. CDR3 nucleotide sequence: TGTGCCATCAGTGAGCCTTCGGACGCCGGGGAGCTGTTTTTT.

In DNA, the CDR3 is TGCGCCAGCAGCGGACAAACACATGAAGCTTTCTTT. Encoded protein: CASSGQTHEAFF. The J gene is TRBJ1-1, the V gene TRBV5-1; perhaps TRBD1 as D (5 bases). Germline assignment: CDR1 SGHRS and CDR2 YFSETQ. Trimming took off 4 bases at V and 7 bases at J, with 11 bases between the two ends. This CDR3 comprises 12 residues.

The J gene is TRBJ1-1, the V gene TRBV27; D might be TRBD1 (6 bases). V lost 2 bases to trimming and J lost 4 bases, with 8 bases between them. The CDR3 consists of 13 residues. Germline V CDR1 and CDR2: MNHEY, SMNVEV (reference sequence). The CDR3 DNA is TGTGCCAGCAGTTTAAGGGGGACCACTGAAGCTTTCTTT. This sequence encodes CASSLRGTTEAFF.

The chain uses TRBV28 and TRBJ1-3; weak D call: TRBD1 (5 bases). Per the germline V gene, CDR1 is MDHEN and CDR2 is SYDVKM. The V end was cut by 4 bases, the J end by 1 base, with 17 bases between. The CDR3 spans 17 residues. CDR3 in DNA: TGTGCCAGCAGTTCGACCGGGACTTACGTTTCTGGAAACACCATATATTTT. This translates into CASSSTGTYVSGNTIYF.

The rearrangement uses TRBV6-5 and TRBJ1-1; 10 nucleotides align to TRBD1. This CDR3 is 12 amino acids long. Germline loops: CDR1 MNHEY, CDR2 SVGAGI. V was pared by 7 bases and J by 7 bases, with 3 bases of the junction left unmatched. CDR3 residues: CASKDRGNEAFF. In nucleotides, the CDR3 is TGTGCCAGCAAGGACAGGGGGAATGAAGCTTTCTTT.

The chain recombines TRBV29-1 with TRBJ2-3; D gene uncertain. The CDR3 consists of 12 residues. Trimming took 2 bases from V and 5 from J, leaving 8 bases between them. CDR1 and CDR2 from the germline V gene are SQVTM and ANQGSEA. The DNA for the CDR3 is TGCAGCGTTGAAACTCGAAGAGATACGCAGTATTTT. Amino acid sequence: CSVETRRDTQYF.

The chain uses TRBV9 and TRBJ2-1; TRBD2 matches 7 bases. The germline gives CDR1 SGDLS, CDR2 YYNGEE. The CDR3 consists of 16 residues. V gave up 0 bases and J gave up 1 base; unmatched junction bases: 4. The CDR3 region is CASSVELRGSYNEQFF. The CDR3 nucleotides read TGTGCCAGCAGCGTAGAGCTGCGGGGGTCCTACAATGAGCAGTTCTTC. The whole variable domain, remainder taken from reference TRBV9 and TRBJ2-1, is DSGVTQTPKHLITATGQRVTLRCSPRSGDLSVYWYQQSLDQGLQFLIQYYNGEERAKGNILERFSAQQFPDLHSELNLSSLELGDSALYFCASSVELRGSYNEQFFGPGTRLTVL.

The chain uses TRBV7-8 and TRBJ2-7; D is perhaps TRBD1 (5 bases). This CDR3 spans 13 amino acids. Trimming left V 3 bases short and J 1 base short, with 7 bases between. Germline V gene sequence: CDR1 SGHVS, CDR2 FQNEAQ. CDR3: CASSFRASYEQYF. For the CDR3, the DNA is TGTGCCAGCAGCTTCAGGGCTTCCTACGAGCAGTACTTC.

The sample holds a few counts of this clone. J is TRBJ1-5 and V is TRBV7-9, with 7 bases aligning to TRBD1. The CDR3 length is 13 residues. Germline V gene sequence: CDR1 SEHNR, CDR2 FQNEAQ (reference sequence). The V segment lost 2 bases and the J segment 8 bases; nucleotides outside the gene matches: 3. The CDR3, as DNA: TGTGCCAGCAGCTTAAGGGGGCCGGAGCCCCAGCATTTT. Residues: CASSLRGPEPQHF.